Listed below are T cell receptor beta chains from one sample, sequenced in a study of blood T cell repertoires in COVID-19. The repertoire was sequenced with immunoSEQ multiplex PCR; TCRdb's copy has only in-frame clones and lacks some. This sample yields about 97,000 clones, of which almost 85% are seen a single time; more than 9% belongs to the top ten. The sample taken for sequencing was peripheral blood. These receptors originate from a man between 65 and 85 years old with acute or convalescent COVID-19. Each CDR3 is given with its conserved first and last residue. Fields, in order: D gene, J gene, clone size, V gene, CDR3 DNA, CDR3 protein. D genes are given only for firm matches. Size is omitted from some rows. Given values are once, few, many or a class for expanded clones.

. | TRBJ2-3 | . | TRBV5-4 | TGTGCCAGCCATCCGGGCCGACTATCGAGTACAGATACGCAGTATTTT | CASHPGRLSSTDTQYF
TRBD1 | TRBJ2-7 | . | TRBV7-3 | TGTGCCAGCAGCTTGACCGGGACAGGGCTCCCCGGAGAGCAGTACTTC | CASSLTGTGLPGEQYF
TRBD1 | TRBJ1-2 | few | TRBV11-2 | TGTGCCAGCAGCTCAGGGACAGTGGACCATGGCTACACCTTC | CASSSGTVDHGYTF
TRBD2 | TRBJ2-3 | . | TRBV5-1 | TGCGCCAGCAGCTTAGAGACTAGCGGGAAGGCAGATACGCAGTATTTT | CASSLETSGKADTQYF
. | TRBJ1-1 | . | TRBV7-9 | TGTGCCAGCAGCTTATTGGCAGGTAACACTGAAGCTTTCTTT | CASSLLAGNTEAFF
. | TRBJ1-3 | once | TRBV6-6 | TGTGCCAGCAGTTACCGTCAGGGTAGGGCCGGAAACACCATATATTTT | CASSYRQGRAGNTIYF
. | TRBJ1-4 | . | TRBV18 | TGTGCCAGCTCACCACCGCTAGGGGGTGATGAAAAACTGTTTTTT | CASSPPLGGDEKLFF
TRBD1 | TRBJ1-1 | . | TRBV2 | TGTGCCAGCAAGGATGACAGGGGGCGGGGTACTGAAGCTTTCTTT | CASKDDRGRGTEAFF
. | TRBJ2-3 | . | TRBV28 | TGTGCCAGCAGGGTTGGCTCAGATACGCAGTATTTT | CASRVGSDTQYF
TRBD1 | TRBJ1-2 | . | TRBV28 | TGTGCCAGCAGTACAGGACAGGAAACGGTTTACTATGGCTACACCTTC | CASSTGQETVYYGYTF
. | TRBJ2-1 | . | TRBV6-1 | TGTGCCAGCAGTGAAAGTTATAAGACACCTCGGTTCTTC | CASSESYKTPRFF
TRBD1 | TRBJ1-6 | . | TRBV9 | TGTGCCAGCAGCGGGGGACAGGTATATAATTCACCCCTCCACTTT | CASSGGQVYNSPLHF
TRBD1 | TRBJ1-5 | few | TRBV28 | TGTGCCAGCAGTGAATCGACAGGGAAGACTATTTTT | CASSESTGKTIF
. | TRBJ2-2 | . | TRBV19 | TGTGCCAGTAGTATAAGGGGGGGGGACACCGGGGAGCTGTTTTTT | CASSIRGGDTGELFF
. | TRBJ1-1 | . | TRBV5-4 | TGTGCCAGCAGCTTGTGGGCAGGGGATAAGTCTTTCTTT | CASSLWAGDKSFF
. | TRBJ1-5 | once | TRBV19 | TGTGCCAGTAGTACACCGACCCAATGGGGCAGCCTTAGCAATCAGCCCCAGCATTTT | CASSTPTQWGSLSNQPQHF
. | TRBJ1-4 | . | TRBV21-1 | TGTGCCAGCAGCAGTGCCGGGGGGCTGTTTTTT | CASSSAGGLFF
TRBD1 | TRBJ1-2 | . | TRBV12-3/TRBV12-4 | TGTGCCAGCAGGGGGACAGACTATGCAGGCTACACCTTC | CASRGTDYAGYTF
TRBD1 | TRBJ1-2 | . | TRBV7-9 | TGTGCCAGCAGCACCTTAGACAGGGACCACTCTGGCTACACCTTC | CASSTLDRDHSGYTF
TRBD1 | TRBJ2-7 | once | TRBV4-1 | TGCGCCAGCAGCCAAGACCCGACAGGGGGCTACGAGCAGTACTTC | CASSQDPTGGYEQYF
. | TRBJ1-1 | . | TRBV19 | TGTGCCAGTAACCCGACAGGAATGAACACTGAAGCTTTCTTT | CASNPTGMNTEAFF
. | TRBJ2-5 | . | TRBV7-9 | TGTGCCAGCAGACCGAAAACTACGGAGACCCAGTACTTC | CASRPKTTETQYF
. | TRBJ2-5 | once | TRBV18 | TGTGCCAGCTCACCACCGGGAGTCGGGGTGAGAGAGACCCAGTACTTC | CASSPPGVGVRETQYF
TRBD1 | TRBJ2-1 | . | TRBV28 | TGTGCCAGCACGGGACAGGGTCTCGACGAGCAGTTCTTC | CASTGQGLDEQFF
. | TRBJ1-1 | . | TRBV10-2 | TGCGCCAGCAGGAACGTCCACGTTTCTATCACTGAAGCTTTCTTT | CASRNVHVSITEAFF
TRBD2 | TRBJ2-3 | . | TRBV5-8 | TGTGCCAGCAGCCCTCCGGGGCTAGCGGGAGGGGGCACAGATACGCAGTATTTT | CASSPPGLAGGGTDTQYF
TRBD1 | TRBJ2-2 | few | TRBV28 | TGTGCCAGCAGTTACTCCGGACAGGGGTTAGGCACCGGGGAGCTGTTTTTT | CASSYSGQGLGTGELFF
. | TRBJ1-3 | . | TRBV5-6 | TGTGCCAGCAGCTTTAAAGGAAACACCATATATTTT | CASSFKGNTIYF
. | TRBJ1-1 | . | TRBV9 | TGTGCCAGCAGCACCGGACGGGAACTCAACACTGAAGCTTTCTTT | CASSTGRELNTEAFF
TRBD1 | TRBJ2-2 | . | TRBV24-1 | TGTGCCACCAGTGAAAACAGGGGGCCGGTAGCCGGGGAGCTGTTTTTT | CATSENRGPVAGELFF
. | TRBJ1-2 | . | TRBV28 | TGTGCCAGCAGTTCCTTACTCGGGGACTACACCTTC | CASSSLLGDYTF
. | TRBJ2-7 | . | TRBV7-9 | TGTGCCAGCAGCTTAGTAGGCCAACCGGGCTACGAGCAGTACTTC | CASSLVGQPGYEQYF
. | TRBJ1-6 | . | TRBV6-5 | TGTGCCAGCAGTCCTGAGTCCGAAAATTCACCCCTCCACTTT | CASSPESENSPLHF
TRBD2 | TRBJ2-1 | once | TRBV11-2 | TGTGCCAGCAGCTGGGGGACTAGCGGAAACTCCTACAATGAGCAGTTCTTC | CASSWGTSGNSYNEQFF
. | TRBJ2-7 | . | TRBV30 | TGTGCCTGGGGACACTACTACGAGCAGTACTTC | CAWGHYYEQYF
. | TRBJ1-2 | . | TRBV7-2 | TGTGCCAGCAGTAGAGTTGAGGGCAGCTACACCTTC | CASSRVEGSYTF
. | TRBJ1-1 | . | TRBV6-6 | TGTGCCAGCAGTTACTCGGGCTCTGAAGCTTTCTTT | CASSYSGSEAFF
TRBD2 | TRBJ2-1 | once | TRBV7-2 | TGTGCCAGCAGCTTAGACCGAGGACTAGCGAACAATGAGCAGTTCTTC | CASSLDRGLANNEQFF
. | TRBJ1-2 | . | TRBV9 | TGTGCCAGCAGCGTCCACGCGTCTTATGGCTACACCTTC | CASSVHASYGYTF
TRBD1 | TRBJ1-2 | . | TRBV6-5 | TGTGCCAGTACTCAGGGGGCCCGGGGCTACACCTTC | CASTQGARGYTF
. | TRBJ2-7 | . | TRBV11-2 | TGTGCCAGCAGCCCTAGTTACGAGCAGTACTTC | CASSPSYEQYF
TRBD2 | TRBJ2-3 | . | TRBV30 | TGTGCCTGGAGTATACAGCTAGCGGTCCCACAAGATACGCAGTATTTT | CAWSIQLAVPQDTQYF
. | TRBJ1-1 | once | TRBV5-1 | TGCGCCAGCAGCTTGTTCGGGGTCGCGGCGGGGAACACTGAAGCTTTCTTT | CASSLFGVAAGNTEAFF
TRBD2 | TRBJ2-5 | few | TRBV13 | TGTGCCAGCAGCTGGACTAGCGGGGGGGTGGAAGAGACCCAGTACTTC | CASSWTSGGVEETQYF
. | TRBJ2-2 | . | TRBV6-5 | TGTGCCAGCAGTTCCACACAGGGCAGAGGCACCGGGGAGCTGTTTTTT | CASSSTQGRGTGELFF
. | TRBJ1-4 | . | TRBV11-2 | TGTGCCAGCAGCTTACAACAGAATGAAAAACTGTTTTTT | CASSLQQNEKLFF
TRBD1 | TRBJ1-1 | . | TRBV14 | TGTGCCAGCAGCCCTGTAGGGACAGGGGCTAACACTGAAGCTTTCTTT | CASSPVGTGANTEAFF
TRBD1 | TRBJ1-4 | . | TRBV9 | TGTGCCAGCAGCGTGAAGACAGGGGGCGGTGAAAAACTGTTTTTT | CASSVKTGGGEKLFF
. | TRBJ2-6 | . | TRBV24-1 | TGTGCCACTAGCTCTGGGGCCAACGTCCTGACTTTC | CATSSGANVLTF
. | TRBJ2-1 | . | TRBV7-8 | TGTGCCAGCAGCGGGAGAAGAGTTTACAGGGCGGGGGATGAGCAGTTCTTC | CASSGRRVYRAGDEQFF
. | TRBJ1-3 | . | TRBV2 | TGTGCCAGCAGAACGCAGAACTCTGGAAACACCATATATTTT | CASRTQNSGNTIYF
. | TRBJ2-3 | . | TRBV7-2 | TGTGCCAGCAGCTTAGGGGGCATTCCGGTCACAGATACGCAGTATTTT | CASSLGGIPVTDTQYF
TRBD2 | TRBJ2-7 | . | TRBV11-2 | TGTGCCAGCAGCTCATTAGCGGGAGATAGGTACGAGCAGTACTTC | CASSSLAGDRYEQYF
. | TRBJ2-2 | . | TRBV3-1/TRBV3-2 | TGTGCCAGCAGCAGACTAACGAACACCGGGGAGCTGTTTTTT | CASSRLTNTGELFF